This T cell receptor (beta chain) comes out of a study of shared clonotypes between healthy human individuals. About the study: Three CD4 naive, three CD4 memory, two CD8 naive and one CD8 memory plate were used per donor.

Study results and limitations: Sampling used blood alone; tissue repertoires probably differ. Non-shared clonotypes had lower generation probabilities than clonotypes shared by all four sorted-subset donors. Rarefaction showed that sequencing of sorted subsets was incomplete (despite large depth).

Details on this clone: Its antigen is currently unknown.

The germline V gene encodes CDR1 MNHEY and CDR2 SVGAGI. Between the trimmed V and J ends, which lost 7 bases and 3 bases, there was a span of 11 bases. The CDR3 sequence is 13 residues long. Naivety among CD8 cells was defined by CD45RO negativity and positive CCR7 selection, thereby excluding terminally differentiated effector memory CD45RA+ cells. Profiling relied on immunoSEQ multiplex PCR, and the TCRdb table lists in-frame clones only, not all of them. Among around 2.1 million clones listed, about 93% were seen once. Sequenced material: naive CD8+ T cells from PBMCs. The chain employs TRBV6-5 and TRBJ2-3; D possibly corresponds to TRBD2 (5 bases). The origin of this receptor is a man younger than 35 in good health. Some clones in this sample may be carry-over from other donors' samples. CDR3 sequence (DNA): TGTGCCAGCACCTCCTGGGAGACAGATACGCAGTATTTT. Its translation: CASTSWETDTQYF.